The clone carrying this TCR beta chain has a handful of counts. Its specificity is not known. The sample originates from a study of cytomegalovirus exposure and HLA in healthy donors. Study-wide results and limits: Reports showed the classifier diagnosing cytomegalovirus status with high specificity and sensitivity. Most TCR beta V segments were productive about 90% or about 30% of the time in an earlier analysis. The study recorded about 150 TCR beta chains that were cytomegalovirus-associated.

The study sampled nominally healthy donors, though unrecorded immune exposures were likely. PCR employed 60 Vbeta and 13 Jbeta primers. This table comes from immunoSEQ multiplex PCR, and its TCRdb copy is limited to in-frame clones, with some not included. The data hold hundreds of thousands of clones, with over 65% observed a single time. The CDR3 is made up of 14 amino acids. Germline V gene lookup returns CDR1 SGDLS and CDR2 YYNGEE. V lost 0 bases and J lost 3; bases outside the gene matches: 1. The sequenced material came from PBMCs. J is TRBJ2-7 and V is TRBV9; 9 nucleotides line up with TRBD1. The origin of this receptor is a man between 18 and 29 years old in good health and CMV-seronegative. The CDR3 DNA follows: TGTGCCAGCAGCGTAGGGACAGGGGTCTACGAGCAGTACTTC. As protein: CASSVGTGVYEQYF.